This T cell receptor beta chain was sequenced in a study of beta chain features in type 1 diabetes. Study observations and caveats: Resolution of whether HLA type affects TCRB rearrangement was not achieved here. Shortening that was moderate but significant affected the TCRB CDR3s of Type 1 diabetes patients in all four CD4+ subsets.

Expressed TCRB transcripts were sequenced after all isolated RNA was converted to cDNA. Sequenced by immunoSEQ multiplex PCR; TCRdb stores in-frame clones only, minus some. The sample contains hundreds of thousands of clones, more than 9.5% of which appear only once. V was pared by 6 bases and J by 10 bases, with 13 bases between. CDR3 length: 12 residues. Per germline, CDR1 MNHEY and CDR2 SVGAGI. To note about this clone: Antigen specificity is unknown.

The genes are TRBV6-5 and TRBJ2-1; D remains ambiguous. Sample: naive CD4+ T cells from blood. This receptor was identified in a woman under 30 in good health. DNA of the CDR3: TGTGCCAGCAGGCGACGGTTGGGGGAGCAGTTCTTC. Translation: CASRRRLGEQFF.